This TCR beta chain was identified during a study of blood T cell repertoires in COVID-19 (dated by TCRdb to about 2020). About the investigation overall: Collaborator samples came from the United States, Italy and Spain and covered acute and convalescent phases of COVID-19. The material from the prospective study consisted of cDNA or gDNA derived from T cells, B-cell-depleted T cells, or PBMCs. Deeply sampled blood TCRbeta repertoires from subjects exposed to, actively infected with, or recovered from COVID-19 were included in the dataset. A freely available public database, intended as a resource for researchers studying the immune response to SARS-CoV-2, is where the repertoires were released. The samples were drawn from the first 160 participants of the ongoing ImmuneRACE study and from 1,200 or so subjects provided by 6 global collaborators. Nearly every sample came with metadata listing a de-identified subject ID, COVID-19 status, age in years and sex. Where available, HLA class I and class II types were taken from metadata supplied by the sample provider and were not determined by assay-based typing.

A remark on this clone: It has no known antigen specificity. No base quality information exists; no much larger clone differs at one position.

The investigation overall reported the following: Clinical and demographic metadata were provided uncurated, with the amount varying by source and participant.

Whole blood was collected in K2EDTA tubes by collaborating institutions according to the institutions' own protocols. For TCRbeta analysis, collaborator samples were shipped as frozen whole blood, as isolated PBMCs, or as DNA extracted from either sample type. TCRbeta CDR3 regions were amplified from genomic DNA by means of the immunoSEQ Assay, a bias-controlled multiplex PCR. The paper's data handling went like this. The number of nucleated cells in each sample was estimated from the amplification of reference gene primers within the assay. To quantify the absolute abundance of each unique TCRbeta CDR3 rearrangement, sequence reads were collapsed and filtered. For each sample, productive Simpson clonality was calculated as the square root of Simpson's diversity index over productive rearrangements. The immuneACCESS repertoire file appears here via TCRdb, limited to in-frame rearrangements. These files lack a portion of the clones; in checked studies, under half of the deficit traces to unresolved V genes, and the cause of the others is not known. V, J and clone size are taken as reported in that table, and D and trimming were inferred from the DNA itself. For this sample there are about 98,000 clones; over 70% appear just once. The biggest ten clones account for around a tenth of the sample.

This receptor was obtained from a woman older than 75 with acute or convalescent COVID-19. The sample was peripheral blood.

The CDR3 has the sequence CASGATGAPGGEQYF. The DNA sequence is TGTGCCAGCGGCGCGACAGGGGCCCCCGGGGGCGAGCAGTACTTC. The chain uses TRBV2 and TRBJ2-7, with 8 bases matching TRBD1. In the germline V gene, CDR1 corresponds to SNHLY and CDR2 to FYNNEI. The CDR3 covers 15 residues, taking in both the cysteine and the phenylalanine. CDR3 DNA is the only sequence kept; it has 45 bases, read in frame from the first base. V has 8 bases trimmed and J has 6 bases trimmed; junction bases matching no gene number 15.